The clone carrying this TCR beta chain appeared many times. This sample is drawn from a study of T cells in Graves' hyperthyroidism and ophthalmopathy. The CDR3 is 14 residues long. V shed 6 bases and J shed 0 bases, with 11 bases lying between them. Authors of the study amplified TCR beta CDR3 regions from RNA transcripts. Using the HTBI primer set, a first-round RT-PCR was run on the TCR CDR3. TCRdb independently ran MiXCR on the multiplex PCR reads; one entry per CDR3 protein. The profile shows approximately 370,000 distinct CDR3 sequences, approximately 18% of them singletons. The chain employs TRBV12-3 or TRBV12-4 and TRBJ1-1, with D maybe TRBD1 (5 bases). Sequenced sample: blood. The clonotype comes from a woman younger than 45 with Graves' hyperthyroidism that later progressed to Graves' ophthalmopathy. This CDR3 is CASSTGQMNTEAFF. CDR3 bases: TGTGCCAGCAGCACTGGACAAATGAACACTGAAGCTTTCTTT.